The 19 T cell receptor beta chains presented below share a single source sample, sequenced in a study of CXCR3-negative and CXCR3-positive naive CD8 T cells. Researchers prepared the TRB cDNA libraries using 5' RACE with UMI labels. TCRdb re-called the 5' RACE reads; every CDR3 protein appears as one record, without DNA. Here the sample table reports 120,000 to 150,000 distinct CDR3 sequences. These receptors' targets are unknown. Findings and caveats of the study: A higher hydrophobicity marked the TRB CDR3s of CXCR3-positive naive cells versus CXCR3-negative naive cells.

The sample was naive CXCR3+ CD8+ T cells from blood. The subset denotes: CD45RO-CCR7+CD27+CD95- naive CD8+ T cells expressing CXCR3 (TNR3+). These receptors were collected from a human donor in good health. Some clones in this sample may be carry-over from other donors' samples.

The V call is TRBV29-1, the J call TRBJ2-3; TCRdb reports TRBD2, a call that lacks DNA to check it against. Germline-derived CDR1 and CDR2 are SQVTM and ANQGSEA. CDR3 length: 18 residues. CDR3 residues: CSVEEALAEYTSTDTQYF.

This chain connects TRBV10-3 to TRBJ2-7; as DNA is missing, the TRBD2 call by TCRdb cannot be tested. The CDR3 is 14 residues long. CDR1 and CDR2 from the germline V gene are ENHRY and SYGVKD. This chain's CDR3 is CAISGTSGNYEQYF.

The chain couples TRBV29-1 to TRBJ2-3; TCRdb selects TRBD2, and the lack of DNA leaves this call unchecked. Germline CDR1 reads SQVTM; CDR2 reads ANQGSEA. This CDR3 has 16 residues. The CDR3 spells CSVEDPLAGAPDTQYF.

The chain combines TRBV4-3 with TRBJ2-1; the TCRdb D gene call, TRBD1, has no DNA to confirm it. Germline V CDR1 and CDR2: LGHNA, YSLEER. CDR3 size: 15 residues. The CDR3 sequence is CASSQPGYRHNEQFF.

The chain carries TRBV21-1 and TRBJ2-4; no DNA is available, so the TRBD2 call from TCRdb remains unchecked. TRBV21-1 is flagged as a pseudogene. This CDR3 contains 15 residues. The CDR3 sequence is CASSTIRTSGGREYF.

V gene TRBV9 combines with J gene TRBJ2-1; the TRBD1 assignment by TCRdb is unverifiable without DNA. The CDR3 has 16 residues. Per germline, CDR1 SGDLS and CDR2 YYNGEE. CDR3 loop: CASSPGTVIANNEQFF.

This chain uses TRBV18 with TRBJ2-2. Germline CDR1 reads KGHSH; CDR2 reads LQKENI. CDR3 length equals 15 residues. CDR3 protein: CASSPPGMNTGELFF.

The chain couples TRBV29-1 to TRBJ2-1; TCRdb proposes TRBD2, but this gene call is untestable without DNA. In germline, CDR1 is SQVTM, CDR2 ANQGSEA. CDR3 length equals 14 residues. The CDR3: CSAELSGSYNEQFF.

This chain uses TRBV20-1 with TRBJ1-1. CDR1 is DFQATT and CDR2 is SNEGSKA in the germline V gene (reference sequence). This CDR3 has 14 amino acids. CDR3 sequence: CSARDLQENTEAFF.

The J gene is TRBJ1-4, the V gene TRBV29-1; TCRdb indicates TRBD1, and absent DNA this call remains unverified. The germline CDR1 and CDR2 sequences are SQVTM and ANQGSEA. This CDR3 contains 16 residues. This CDR3 is CSDHGTGKGANEKLFF.

The chain has TRBV27 and TRBJ2-1; there is no DNA to check the TCRdb D call of TRBD1. The CDR3 is 15 amino acids. CDR1 MNHEY and CDR2 SMNVEV come from the germline V gene (reference sequence). The CDR3 loop reads CASSLRDPSYNEQFF.

The chain joins TRBV27 to TRBJ2-7; TCRdb indicates TRBD2, and absent DNA this call remains unverified. Germline V lookup: CDR1 MNHEY, CDR2 SMNVEV (reference sequence). The CDR3 contains 13 residues. The CDR3 sequence is CASRMGRVGEQYF.

This chain joins TRBV14 and TRBJ1-2; TCRdb gives TRBD1 as the D gene, but with no DNA this cannot be confirmed. Per the germline V gene, CDR1 is SGHDN and CDR2 is FVKESK. This CDR3 is built from 17 residues. The CDR3 loop is CASSQDFIQDGIYGYTF.

The chain recombines TRBV29-1 with TRBJ1-2. The CDR3 is 11 residues long. From germline, CDR1 is SQVTM and CDR2 ANQGSEA. The CDR3 reads CSALWENGYTF.

This chain links TRBV4-2 with TRBJ1-5. The CDR3 has 15 residues. Germline V gene sequence: CDR1 LGHNA, CDR2 YNFKEQ. The CDR3 here is CASSQVEGGNQPQHF.

The CDR3 sequence is CASSWGTGGYEQYF. This chain connects TRBV5-6 to TRBJ2-7; TCRdb picks TRBD1, but there is no DNA to check that call. Germline-derived CDR1 and CDR2 are SGHDT and YYEEEE. The CDR3 is 14 residues long.

The gene calls are TRBV5-1 and TRBJ2-3; there is no DNA to check the TCRdb D call of TRBD1. Germline loops: CDR1 SGHRS, CDR2 YFSETQ. The length of the CDR3 is 16 residues. Here the CDR3 reads CASSLEARVPTDTQYF.

The CDR3: CASSDLDRGLGETQYF. This rearrangement joins TRBV2 to TRBJ2-5; TCRdb gives TRBD1 as the D gene, but with no DNA this cannot be confirmed. Germline assignment: CDR1 SNHLY and CDR2 FYNNEI. The CDR3 is 16 amino acids.

This chain links TRBV7-9 with TRBJ2-5; absent DNA, TCRdb's TRBD2 call cannot be checked. The germline V gene encodes CDR1 SEHNR and CDR2 FQNEAQ (reference sequence). The CDR3 length is 15 residues. The CDR3 here is CASSSTGVYQETQYF.